This TCR beta chain stems from a study of cytomegalovirus exposure and HLA in healthy donors. Study-wide findings and caveats: Researchers counted around 180 TCR beta chains as cytomegalovirus-associated.

This clone was observed a handful of times. Its specificity is not known. The PCR employed 60 Vbeta primers together with 13 Jbeta primers. Profiled with immunoSEQ multiplex PCR; TCRdb holds only in-frame clones, not every one. The sample records fewer than 200,000 clones, roughly 80% being singletons. With 3 bases removed from V and 8 bases from J, the gap between germline ends came to 10 bases. CDR1 LNHDA and CDR2 SQIVND come from the germline V gene (reference sequence). This CDR3 is 12 amino acids long. The origin of this receptor is a woman aged 45-65 years in good health and CMV-seronegative. The source material was PBMCs. The chain employs TRBV19 and TRBJ1-2, with a weak D call TRBD1 (5 bases). Here the CDR3 DNA reads TGTGCCAGTAGTATGGACATCTACGGCTACACCTTC. Translation: CASSMDIYGYTF. The variable domain in full, completed from reference TRBV19 and TRBJ1-2, reads DGGITQSPKYLFRKEGQNVTLSCEQNLNHDAMYWYRQDPGQGLRLIYYSQIVNDFQKGDIAEGYSVSREKKESFPLTVTSAQKNPTAFYLCASSMDIYGYTFGSGTRLTVV.